The clone carrying this T cell receptor beta chain was detected only once. The data stem from a study of blood T cell repertoires in COVID-19. As for the study in general: The United States, Italy and Spain were the sources of the acute and convalescent COVID-19 samples. T cells, B-cell-depleted T cells, or PBMCs provided the cDNA or gDNA that served as material.

In the study's own analysis: Reference gene primer amplification in the assay estimated nucleated cell counts. Sequenced by immunoSEQ multiplex PCR; TCRdb stores in-frame clones only, minus some. Clone size and V and J calls were adopted from that table, with D and trimming inferred from the DNA. The sample lists around 140,000 clones, around 86% seen once, with approximately 8.2% in the top ten. The CDR3 loop spans 15 amino acids. The germline V gene encodes CDR1 LNHDA and CDR2 SQIVND (reference sequence). The J segment lost 4 bases and the V segment lost 6 bases, leaving 4 bases of the junction unmatched.

The sequenced sample was peripheral blood. The V call is TRBV19, the J call TRBJ2-1; 12 nucleotides agree with TRBD2. This receptor was obtained from a human donor in a cohort sampled during active COVID-19. The CDR3 DNA is TGTGCCAGTAGACAGACTAGCGGGAGTTACAATGAGCAGTTCTTC. This translates into CASRQTSGSYNEQFF.